A selection of T cell receptor beta chains follows, all from one sample in a study of T-cell reconstitution after alpha-beta-depleted transplantation in children. TCRdb reprocessed the PCR reads via MiXCR and lists one record per CDR3 protein. The repertoire holds approximately 110,000 distinct CDR3 sequences, about a tenth seen once, with around 35% in the top ten. This specimen consisted of PBMCs, obtained before TCRalphabeta/CD19-depleted stem cell transplant. The receptors were sampled from a boy between 2 and 10 years old with acute lymphoblastic leukemia, due to receive a stem cell transplant. The CDR3 runs from the conserved cysteine through the conserved F or W. A D gene is named only where the DNA matches it firmly. Rows may omit the clone size; those that give it use once, few, many or a size class.

V	D	length	J	size	CDR3	DNA
TRBV27	NA	16	TRBJ2-1	many	CASSWTSSLPYNEQFF	TGTGCCAGCAGTTGGACCAGTAGCTTGCCCTACAATGAGCAGTTCTTC
TRBV6-5	TRBD2	16	TRBJ2-5	once	CDSSYSRAGGPETQYF	TGTGACAGCAGTTACTCGAGGGCGGGAGGGCCGGAGACCCAGTACTTC
TRBV11-3	NA	13	TRBJ1-1	once	CASSFSGNTEAFF	TGTGCCAGCAGCTTTTCGGGGAACACTGAAGCTTTCTTT
TRBV3-1	NA	12	TRBJ2-7	many	CASSQGRGEQYF	TGTGCCAGCAGCCAAGGCCGCGGCGAGCAGTACTTC
TRBV5-2	NA	13	TRBJ2-3	NA	CAIKVALTDTQYF	TGTGCCATCAAAGTAGCGCTCACAGATACGCAGTATTTT
TRBV20-1	NA	14	TRBJ2-7	few	CSARDTYSSYEQYF	TGCAGTGCCCGGGACACCTATAGCTCCTACGAGCAGTACTTC
TRBV5-1	TRBD1	13	TRBJ2-7	NA	CASRGTGNYEQYF	TGCGCCAGCAGGGGGACAGGGAACTACGAGCAGTACTTC
TRBV5-1	TRBD2	16	TRBJ2-7	NA	CASSFDSGRYSYEQYF	TGCGCCAGCAGCTTTGACAGCGGGAGGTACTCCTACGAGCAGTACTTC
TRBV5-1	TRBD2	14	TRBJ2-2	few	CASRGLVDTGELFF	TGCGCCAGCAGAGGACTAGTGGACACCGGGGAGCTGTTTTTT
TRBV5-1	NA	13	TRBJ1-1	many	CASSLPGANEAFF	TGCGCCAGCAGCTTGCCCGGGGCGAATGAAGCTTTCTTT
TRBV20-1	NA	16	TRBJ1-6	many	CSARTWTDTYNSPLHF	TGCAGTGCTCGGACCTGGACGGACACCTATAATTCACCCCTCCACTTT
TRBV5-1	NA	14	TRBJ2-7	many	CASSDIQGPYEQYF	TGCGCCAGCAGCGATATCCAGGGTCCCTACGAGCAGTACTTC
TRBV30	NA	12	TRBJ1-5	NA	CAWSDGNQPQHF	TGTGCCTGGAGCGATGGGAATCAGCCCCAGCATTTT
TRBV4-1	NA	16	TRBJ2-7	few	CASSQEKSRRLYEQYF	TGCGCCAGCAGCCAAGAAAAGAGCAGGAGGCTCTACGAGCAGTACTTC
TRBV5-1	TRBD2	14	TRBJ2-4	few	CASSLGLAVDIQYF	TGCGCCAGCAGCTTGGGGCTAGCGGTTGACATTCAGTACTTC
TRBV9	TRBD2	14	TRBJ2-7	NA	CASSVGLAFHEQYF	TGTGCCAGCAGCGTAGGACTAGCGTTCCACGAGCAGTACTTC
TRBV5-1	NA	17	TRBJ2-1	few	CASSWAIDGPSYNEQFF	TGCGCCAGCAGCTGGGCGATCGACGGTCCATCCTACAATGAGCAGTTCTTC
TRBV20-1	NA	16	TRBJ2-5	few	CSARDPPRGLQETQYF	TGCAGTGCTAGAGACCCACCACGAGGACTCCAAGAGACCCAGTACTTC
TRBV3-1	TRBD2	12	TRBJ2-1	NA	CASRVTSGEQFF	TGTGCCAGCAGGGTGACTAGCGGTGAGCAGTTCTTC
TRBV5-1	TRBD1	16	TRBJ2-2	many	CASRWDDRGGTGELFF	TGCGCCAGCAGATGGGACGACAGGGGAGGCACCGGGGAGCTGTTTTTT
TRBV11-2	TRBD1	15	TRBJ1-1	few	CASSSLDRGFTEAFF	TGTGCCAGCAGCTCCCTTGACAGGGGTTTTACTGAAGCTTTCTTT
TRBV30	TRBD1	16	TRBJ1-5	NA	CAWSAQTGATNQPQHF	TGTGCCTGGAGTGCTCAGACAGGGGCTACCAATCAGCCCCAGCATTTT
TRBV20-1	NA	14	TRBJ2-7	NA	CSARDLRDTYEQYF	TGCAGTGCTAGAGATCTCCGGGACACCTACGAGCAGTACTTC
TRBV5-1	NA	13	TRBJ2-5	NA	CASSGGGLETQYF	TGCGCCAGCAGTGGGGGTGGACTCGAGACCCAGTACTTC
TRBV7-9	NA	15	TRBJ2-5	many	CASSLRGSDQETQYF	TGTGCCAGCAGCCTCCGGGGGAGCGACCAAGAGACCCAGTACTTC
TRBV11-2	NA	16	TRBJ1-4	few	CASSLGNRATNEKLFF	TGTGCCAGCAGCTTAGGGAACCGTGCGACTAATGAAAAACTGTTTTTT
TRBV29-1	NA	12	TRBJ1-3	few	CSVVVSGNTIYF	TGCAGCGTTGTTGTCTCTGGAAACACCATATATTTT
TRBV27	TRBD2	15	TRBJ2-3	many	CASQMGGYSTDTQYF	TGTGCCAGTCAAATGGGGGGGTACAGCACAGATACGCAGTATTTT
TRBV11-2	NA	15	TRBJ2-5	few	CASSLGGHSQETQYF	TGTGCCAGCAGCTTAGGGGGTCATTCCCAAGAGACCCAGTACTTC
TRBV5-6	TRBD1	16	TRBJ1-4	NA	CASSLWDSTTNEKLFF	TGTGCCAGCAGCTTGTGGGACAGTACAACTAATGAAAAACTGTTTTTT